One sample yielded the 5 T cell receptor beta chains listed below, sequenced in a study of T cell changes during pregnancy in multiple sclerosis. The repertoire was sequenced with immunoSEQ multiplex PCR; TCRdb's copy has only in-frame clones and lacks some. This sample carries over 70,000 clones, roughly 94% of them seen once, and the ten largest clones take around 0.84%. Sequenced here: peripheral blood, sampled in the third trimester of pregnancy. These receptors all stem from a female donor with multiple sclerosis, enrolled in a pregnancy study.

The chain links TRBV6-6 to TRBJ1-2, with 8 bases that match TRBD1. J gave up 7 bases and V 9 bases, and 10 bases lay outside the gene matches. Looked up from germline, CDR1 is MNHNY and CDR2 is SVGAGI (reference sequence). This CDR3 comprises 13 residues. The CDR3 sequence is CASNSRGQGGYTF. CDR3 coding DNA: TGTGCCAGTAATTCCAGGGGGCAGGGTGGCTACACCTTC.

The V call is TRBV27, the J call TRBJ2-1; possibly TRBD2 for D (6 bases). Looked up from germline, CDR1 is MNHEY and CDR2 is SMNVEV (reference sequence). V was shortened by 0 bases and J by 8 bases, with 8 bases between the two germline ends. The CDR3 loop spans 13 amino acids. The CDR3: CASSLSGGYEQFF. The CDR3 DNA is TGTGCCAGCAGTTTATCGGGGGGTTATGAGCAGTTCTTC.

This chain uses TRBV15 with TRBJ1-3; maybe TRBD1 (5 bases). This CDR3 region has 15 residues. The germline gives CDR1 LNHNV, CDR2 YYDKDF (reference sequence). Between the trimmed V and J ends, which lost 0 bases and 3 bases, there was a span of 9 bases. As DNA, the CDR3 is TGTGCCACCAGCAGAGATAGGGGAGGTGGAAACACCATATATTTT. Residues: CATSRDRGGGNTIYF.

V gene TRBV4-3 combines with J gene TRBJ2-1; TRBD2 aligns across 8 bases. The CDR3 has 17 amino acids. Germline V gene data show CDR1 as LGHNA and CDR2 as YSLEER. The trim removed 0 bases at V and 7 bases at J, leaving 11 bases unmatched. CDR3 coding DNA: TGCGCCAGCAGCCAAGAAAGCGGGACTAGGTTAAAGAATGAGCAGTTCTTC. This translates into CASSQESGTRLKNEQFF.

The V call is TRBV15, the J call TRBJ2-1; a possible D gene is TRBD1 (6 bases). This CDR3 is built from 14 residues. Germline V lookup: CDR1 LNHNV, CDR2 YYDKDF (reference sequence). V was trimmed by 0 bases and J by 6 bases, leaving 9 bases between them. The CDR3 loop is CATSRDPGVNEQFF. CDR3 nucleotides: TGTGCCACCAGCAGAGATCCAGGGGTCAATGAGCAGTTCTTC.